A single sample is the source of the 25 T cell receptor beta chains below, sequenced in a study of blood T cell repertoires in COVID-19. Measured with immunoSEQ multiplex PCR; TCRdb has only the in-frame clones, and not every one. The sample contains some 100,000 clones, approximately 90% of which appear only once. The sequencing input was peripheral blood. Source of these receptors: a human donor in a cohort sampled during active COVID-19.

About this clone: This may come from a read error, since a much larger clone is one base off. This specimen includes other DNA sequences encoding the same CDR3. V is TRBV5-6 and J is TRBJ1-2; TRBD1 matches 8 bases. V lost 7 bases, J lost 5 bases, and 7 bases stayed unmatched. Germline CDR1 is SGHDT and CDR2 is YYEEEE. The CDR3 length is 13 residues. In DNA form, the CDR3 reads TGTGCCAGCGTTTGGGGACAGGATTATGGCTACACCTTC. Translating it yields CASVWGQDYGYTF.

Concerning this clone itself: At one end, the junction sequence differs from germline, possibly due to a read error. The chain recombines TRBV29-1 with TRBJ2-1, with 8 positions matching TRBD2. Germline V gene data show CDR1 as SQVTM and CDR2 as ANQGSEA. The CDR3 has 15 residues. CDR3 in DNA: TGCAGCGTGGAAGTAAAGGGACTAGGAGGGGGTGAGCAGTTCTTC. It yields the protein CSVEVKGLGGGEQFF.

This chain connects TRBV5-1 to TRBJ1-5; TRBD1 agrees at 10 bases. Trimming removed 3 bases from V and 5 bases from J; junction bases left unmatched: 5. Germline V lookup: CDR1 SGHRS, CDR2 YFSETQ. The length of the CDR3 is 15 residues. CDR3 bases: TGCGCCAGCAGCTGGTCCGGGACAGGGGATCAGCCCCAGCATTTT. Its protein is CASSWSGTGDQPQHF.

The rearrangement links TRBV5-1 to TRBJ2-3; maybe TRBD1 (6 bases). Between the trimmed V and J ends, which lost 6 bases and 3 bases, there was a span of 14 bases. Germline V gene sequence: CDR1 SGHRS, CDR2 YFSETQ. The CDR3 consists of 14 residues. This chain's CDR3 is CASKNRVGTDTQYF. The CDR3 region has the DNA TGCGCCAGCAAAAACAGGGTTGGGACAGATACGCAGTATTTT.

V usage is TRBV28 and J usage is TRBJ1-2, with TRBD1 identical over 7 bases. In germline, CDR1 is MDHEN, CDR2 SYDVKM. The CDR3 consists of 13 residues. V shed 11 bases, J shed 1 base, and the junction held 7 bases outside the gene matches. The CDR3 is CAGSTGINYGYTF. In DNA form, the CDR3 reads TGTGCCGGGTCGACAGGGATTAACTATGGCTACACCTTC.

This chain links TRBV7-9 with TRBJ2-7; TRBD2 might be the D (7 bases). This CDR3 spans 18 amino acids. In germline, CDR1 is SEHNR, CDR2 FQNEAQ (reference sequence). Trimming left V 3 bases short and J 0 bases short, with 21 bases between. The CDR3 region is CASSFSAGAYQSSYEQYF. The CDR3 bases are TGTGCCAGCAGCTTTAGCGCGGGGGCATACCAAAGCTCCTACGAGCAGTACTTC. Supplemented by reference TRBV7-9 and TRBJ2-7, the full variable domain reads DTGVSQNPRHKITKRGQNVTFRCDPISEHNRLYWYRQTLGQGPEFLTYFQNEAQLEKSRLLSDRFSAERPKGSFSTLEIQRTEQGDSAMYLCASSFSAGAYQSSYEQYFGPGTRLTVT.

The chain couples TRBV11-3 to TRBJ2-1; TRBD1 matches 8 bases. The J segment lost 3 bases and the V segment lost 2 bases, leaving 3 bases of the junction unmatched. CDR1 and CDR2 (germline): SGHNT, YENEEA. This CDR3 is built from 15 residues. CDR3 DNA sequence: TGTGCCAGCAGCTTACGGACAGGGTTCTACAATGAGCAGTTCTTC. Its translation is CASSLRTGFYNEQFF.

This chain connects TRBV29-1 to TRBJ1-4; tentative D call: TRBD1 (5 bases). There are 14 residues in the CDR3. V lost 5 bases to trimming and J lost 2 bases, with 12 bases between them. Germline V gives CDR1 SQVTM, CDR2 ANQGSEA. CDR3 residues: CSVSGYGTNEKLFF. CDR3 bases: TGCAGCGTTTCAGGGTATGGGACTAATGAAAAACTGTTTTTT.

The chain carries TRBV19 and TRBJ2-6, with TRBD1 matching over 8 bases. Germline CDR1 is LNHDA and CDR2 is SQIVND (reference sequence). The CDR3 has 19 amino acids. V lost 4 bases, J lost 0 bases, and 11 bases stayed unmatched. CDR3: CASSSPPGQVLSGANVLTF. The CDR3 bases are TGTGCCAGTAGTAGCCCCCCGGGACAGGTCCTCTCTGGGGCCAACGTCCTGACTTTC.

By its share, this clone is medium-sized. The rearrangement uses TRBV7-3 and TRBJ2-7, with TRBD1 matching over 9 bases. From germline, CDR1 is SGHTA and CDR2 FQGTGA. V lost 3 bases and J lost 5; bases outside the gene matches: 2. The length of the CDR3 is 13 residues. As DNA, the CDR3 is TGTGCCAGCAGCTTTGGACAGGGGAACGAGCAGTACTTC. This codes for CASSFGQGNEQYF.

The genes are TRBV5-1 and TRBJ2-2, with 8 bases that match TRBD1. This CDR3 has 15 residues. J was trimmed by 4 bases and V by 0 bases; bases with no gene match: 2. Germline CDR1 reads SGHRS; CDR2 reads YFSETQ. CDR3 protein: CASSLVQGVTGELFF. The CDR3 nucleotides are TGCGCCAGCAGCTTGGTACAGGGGGTCACCGGGGAGCTGTTTTTT.

CDR3 in DNA: TGTGCCAGTACCTATAATCCAGGGGGGCGTATGAATGAGCAGTTCTTC. Translated: CASTYNPGGRMNEQFF. This sequence joins TRBV19 and TRBJ2-1; TRBD1 might be the D (7 bases). The CDR3 has 16 residues. Trimming cost V 7 bases and J 7 bases, with 23 bases left between them. Germline CDR1 and CDR2: LNHDA and SQIVND (reference sequence).

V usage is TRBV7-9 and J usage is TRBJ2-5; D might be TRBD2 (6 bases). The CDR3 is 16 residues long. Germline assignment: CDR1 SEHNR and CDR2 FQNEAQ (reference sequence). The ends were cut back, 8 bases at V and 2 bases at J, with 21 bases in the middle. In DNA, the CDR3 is TGTGCCAGCGCCCTAAGCGGAGGAGGGCGGCAAGAGACCCAGTACTTC. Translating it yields CASALSGGGRQETQYF. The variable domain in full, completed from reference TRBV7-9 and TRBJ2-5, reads DTGVSQNPRHKITKRGQNVTFRCDPISEHNRLYWYRQTLGQGPEFLTYFQNEAQLEKSRLLSDRFSAERPKGSFSTLEIQRTEQGDSAMYLCASALSGGGRQETQYFGPGTRLLVL.

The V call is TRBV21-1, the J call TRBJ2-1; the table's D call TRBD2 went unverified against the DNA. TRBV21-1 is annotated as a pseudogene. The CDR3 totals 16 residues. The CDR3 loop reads CASSKGLAGGANEQFF. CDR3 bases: TGTGCCAGCAGCAAAGGTCTAGCGGGAGGAGCCAATGAGCAGTTCTTC.

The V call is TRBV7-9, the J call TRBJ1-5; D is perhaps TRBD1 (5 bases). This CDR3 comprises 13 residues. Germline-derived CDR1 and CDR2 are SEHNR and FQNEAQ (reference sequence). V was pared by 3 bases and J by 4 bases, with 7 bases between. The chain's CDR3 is CASSFQGNQPQHF. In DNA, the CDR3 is TGTGCCAGCAGCTTTCAGGGAAATCAGCCCCAGCATTTT.

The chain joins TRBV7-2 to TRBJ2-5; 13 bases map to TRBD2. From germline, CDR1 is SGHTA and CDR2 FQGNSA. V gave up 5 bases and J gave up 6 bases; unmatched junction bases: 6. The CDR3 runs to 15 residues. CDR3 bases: TGTGCCAGCAGCCCTACTAGCGGGAGGGCCAAGACCCAGTACTTC. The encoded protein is CASSPTSGRAKTQYF.

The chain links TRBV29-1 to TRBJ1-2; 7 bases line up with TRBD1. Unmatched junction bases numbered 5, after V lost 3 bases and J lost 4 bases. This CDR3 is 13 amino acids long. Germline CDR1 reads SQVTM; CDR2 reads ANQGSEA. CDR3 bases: TGCAGCGTTGATAGGGGGCTCAGCTATGGCTACACCTTC. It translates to CSVDRGLSYGYTF.

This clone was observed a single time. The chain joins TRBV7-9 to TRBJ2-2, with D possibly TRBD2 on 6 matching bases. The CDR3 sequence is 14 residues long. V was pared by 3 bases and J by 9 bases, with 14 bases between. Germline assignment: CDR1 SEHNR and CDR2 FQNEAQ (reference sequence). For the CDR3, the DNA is TGTGCCAGCAGCTTCTCTGCGGAGGGTTGGGAGCTGTTTTTT. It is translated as CASSFSAEGWELFF. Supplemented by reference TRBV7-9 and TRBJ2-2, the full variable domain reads DTGVSQNPRHKITKRGQNVTFRCDPISEHNRLYWYRQTLGQGPEFLTYFQNEAQLEKSRLLSDRFSAERPKGSFSTLEIQRTEQGDSAMYLCASSFSAEGWELFFGEGSRLTVL.

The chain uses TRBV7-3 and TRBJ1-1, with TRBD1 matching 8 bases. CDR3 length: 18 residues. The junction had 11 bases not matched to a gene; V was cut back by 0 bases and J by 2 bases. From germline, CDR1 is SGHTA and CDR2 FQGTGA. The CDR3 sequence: CASSLTAGTGSLNTEAFF. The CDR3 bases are TGTGCCAGCAGCTTAACCGCCGGGACAGGTTCTTTAAACACTGAAGCTTTCTTT.

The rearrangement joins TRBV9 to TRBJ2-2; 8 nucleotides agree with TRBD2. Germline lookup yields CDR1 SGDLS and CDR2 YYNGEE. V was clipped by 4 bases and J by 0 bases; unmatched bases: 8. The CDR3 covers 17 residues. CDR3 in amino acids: CASSSPSGGTNTGELFF. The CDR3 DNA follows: TGTGCCAGCAGCTCTCCCTCGGGGGGGACGAACACCGGGGAGCTGTTTTTT. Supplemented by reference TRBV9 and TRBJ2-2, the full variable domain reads DSGVTQTPKHLITATGQRVTLRCSPRSGDLSVYWYQQSLDQGLQFLIQYYNGEERAKGNILERFSAQQFPDLHSELNLSSLELGDSALYFCASSSPSGGTNTGELFFGEGSRLTVL.

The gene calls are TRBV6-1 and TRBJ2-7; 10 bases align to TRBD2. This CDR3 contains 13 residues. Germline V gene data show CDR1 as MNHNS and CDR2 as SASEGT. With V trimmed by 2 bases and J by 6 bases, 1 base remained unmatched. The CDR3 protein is CASSERLAGEQYF. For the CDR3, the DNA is TGTGCCAGCAGTGAACGACTAGCGGGCGAGCAGTACTTC.

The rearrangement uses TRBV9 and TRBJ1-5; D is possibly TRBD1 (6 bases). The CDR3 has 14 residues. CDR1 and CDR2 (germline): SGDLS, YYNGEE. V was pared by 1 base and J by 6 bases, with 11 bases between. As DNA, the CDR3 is TGTGCCAGCAGCGTAAACAGGGTTGGTCAGCCCCAGCATTTT. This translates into CASSVNRVGQPQHF.

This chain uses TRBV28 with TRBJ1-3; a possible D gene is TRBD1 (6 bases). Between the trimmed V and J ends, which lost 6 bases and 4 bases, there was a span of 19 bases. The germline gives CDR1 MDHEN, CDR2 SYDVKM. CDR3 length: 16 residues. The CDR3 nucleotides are TGTGCCAGCAGGAGGTGGGGGCTACAAGGAGGAAACACCATATATTTT. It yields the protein CASRRWGLQGGNTIYF.

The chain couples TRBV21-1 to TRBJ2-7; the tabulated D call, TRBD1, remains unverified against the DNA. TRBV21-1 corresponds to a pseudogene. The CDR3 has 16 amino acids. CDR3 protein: CASSGNRVVVSYEQYF. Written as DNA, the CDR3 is TGTGCCAGCAGCGGTAACAGGGTCGTAGTTTCCTACGAGCAGTACTTC.

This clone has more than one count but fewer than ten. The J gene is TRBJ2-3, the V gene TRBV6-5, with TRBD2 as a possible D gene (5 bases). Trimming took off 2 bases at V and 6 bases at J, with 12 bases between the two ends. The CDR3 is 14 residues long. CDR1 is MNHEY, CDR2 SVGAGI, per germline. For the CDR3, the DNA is TGTGCCAGCAGTTACACGAGGGCGGGCGATACGCAGTATTTT. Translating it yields CASSYTRAGDTQYF.